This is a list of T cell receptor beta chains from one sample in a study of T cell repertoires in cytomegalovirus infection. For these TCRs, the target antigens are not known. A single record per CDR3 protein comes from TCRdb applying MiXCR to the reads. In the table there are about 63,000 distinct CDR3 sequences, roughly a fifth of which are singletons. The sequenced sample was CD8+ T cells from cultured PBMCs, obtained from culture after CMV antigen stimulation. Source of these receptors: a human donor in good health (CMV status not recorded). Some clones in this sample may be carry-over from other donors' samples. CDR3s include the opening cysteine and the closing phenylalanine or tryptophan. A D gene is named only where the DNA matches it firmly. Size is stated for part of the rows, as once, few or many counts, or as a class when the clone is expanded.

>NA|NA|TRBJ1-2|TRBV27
CASRRGANYGYTF
TGTGCCAGCCGGCGGGGGGCTAACTATGGCTACACCTTC
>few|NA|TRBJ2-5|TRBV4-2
CASSQDGSGGGVETQYF
TGTGCCAGCAGCCAAGATGGATCCGGGGGTGGGGTCGAGACCCAGTACTTC
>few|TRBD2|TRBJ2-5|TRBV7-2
CASSPRLAGSYQETQYF
TGTGCCAGCAGCCCGCGACTAGCGGGAAGCTACCAAGAGACCCAGTACTTC
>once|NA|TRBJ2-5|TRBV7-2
CASSLEGDFAQETQYF
TGTGCCAGCAGCTTAGAGGGGGACTTTGCCCAAGAGACCCAGTACTTC
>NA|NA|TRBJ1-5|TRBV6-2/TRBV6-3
CARSLGYDNQPQHF
TGTGCCCGCAGCCTAGGATATGACAATCAGCCCCAGCATTTT
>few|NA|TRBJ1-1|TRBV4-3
CASSQGGDYNTEAFF
TGCGCCAGCAGCCAAGGTGGGGATTATAACACTGAAGCTTTCTTT
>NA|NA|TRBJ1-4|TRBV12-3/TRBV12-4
CASSLDSRHLFF
TGTGCCAGCAGCCTGGACAGTCGACATTTGTTTTTT
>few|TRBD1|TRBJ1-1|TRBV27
CASSLSLRGQRNTEAFF
TGTGCCAGCAGTTTATCCCTTAGGGGGCAGAGGAACACTGAAGCTTTCTTT
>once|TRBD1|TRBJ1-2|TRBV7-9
CASSPRQGSRRWFGYTF
TGTGCCAGCAGCCCCCGACAGGGATCGAGGAGATGGTTTGGCTACACCTTC
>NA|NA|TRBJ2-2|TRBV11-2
CASSFHRYTGELFF
TGTGCCAGCAGCTTCCACAGGTACACCGGGGAGCTGTTTTTT